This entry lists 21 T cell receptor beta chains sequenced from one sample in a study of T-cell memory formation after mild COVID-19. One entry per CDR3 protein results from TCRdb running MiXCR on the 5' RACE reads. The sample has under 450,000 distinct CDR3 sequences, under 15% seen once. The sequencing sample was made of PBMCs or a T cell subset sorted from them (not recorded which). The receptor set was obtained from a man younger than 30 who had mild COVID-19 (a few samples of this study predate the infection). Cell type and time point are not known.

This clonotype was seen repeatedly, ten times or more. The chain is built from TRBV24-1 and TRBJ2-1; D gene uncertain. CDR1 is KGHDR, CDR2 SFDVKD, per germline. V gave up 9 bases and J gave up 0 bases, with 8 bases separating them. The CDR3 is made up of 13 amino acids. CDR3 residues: CATAESSYNEQFF. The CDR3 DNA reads TGTGCCACCGCGGAAAGCTCCTACAATGAGCAGTTCTTC.

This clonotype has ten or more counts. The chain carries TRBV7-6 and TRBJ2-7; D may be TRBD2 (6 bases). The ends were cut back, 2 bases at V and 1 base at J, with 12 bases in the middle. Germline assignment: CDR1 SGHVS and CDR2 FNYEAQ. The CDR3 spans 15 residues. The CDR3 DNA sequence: TGTGCCAGCAGCTTATGGGGAGGCAGTTCCTACGAGCAGTACTTC. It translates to CASSLWGGSSYEQYF.

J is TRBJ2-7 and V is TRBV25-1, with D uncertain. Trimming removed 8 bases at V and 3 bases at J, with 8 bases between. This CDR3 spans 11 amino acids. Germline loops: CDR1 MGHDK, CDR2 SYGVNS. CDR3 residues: CASSNIYEQYF. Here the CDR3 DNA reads TGTGCCAGCTCCAACATCTACGAGCAGTACTTC.

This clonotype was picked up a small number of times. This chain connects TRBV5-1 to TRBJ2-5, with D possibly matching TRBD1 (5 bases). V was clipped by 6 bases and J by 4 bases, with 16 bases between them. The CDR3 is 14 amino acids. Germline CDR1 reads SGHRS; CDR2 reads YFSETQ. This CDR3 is CASKGNPPGETQYF. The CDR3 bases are TGCGCCAGCAAGGGGAACCCGCCGGGAGAGACCCAGTACTTC.

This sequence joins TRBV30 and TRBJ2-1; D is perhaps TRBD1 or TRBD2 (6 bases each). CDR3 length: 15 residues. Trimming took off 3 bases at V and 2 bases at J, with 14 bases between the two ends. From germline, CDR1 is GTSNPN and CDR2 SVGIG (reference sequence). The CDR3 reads CAWRRKGGPYNEQFF. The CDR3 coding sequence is TGTGCCTGGAGGCGTAAGGGGGGCCCCTACAATGAGCAGTTCTTC.

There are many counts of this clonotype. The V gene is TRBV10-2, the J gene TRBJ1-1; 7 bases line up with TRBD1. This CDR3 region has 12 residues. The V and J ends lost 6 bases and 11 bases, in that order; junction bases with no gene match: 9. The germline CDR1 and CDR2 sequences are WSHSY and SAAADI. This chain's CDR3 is CASSPRGFRAFF. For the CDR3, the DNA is TGCGCCAGCAGCCCCAGGGGGTTTAGGGCTTTCTTT.

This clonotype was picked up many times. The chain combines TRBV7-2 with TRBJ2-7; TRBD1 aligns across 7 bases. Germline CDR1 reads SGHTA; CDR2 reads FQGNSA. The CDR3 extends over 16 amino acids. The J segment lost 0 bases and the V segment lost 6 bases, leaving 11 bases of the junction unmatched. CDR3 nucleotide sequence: TGTGCCAGCAGTATCACCGGGACAGTCCTCTCCTACGAGCAGTACTTC. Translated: CASSITGTVLSYEQYF.

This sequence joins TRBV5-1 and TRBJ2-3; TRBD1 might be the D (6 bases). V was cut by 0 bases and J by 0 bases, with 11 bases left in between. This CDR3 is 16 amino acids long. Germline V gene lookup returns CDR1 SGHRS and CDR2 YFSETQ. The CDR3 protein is CASSLASTGSTDTQYF. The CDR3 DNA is TGCGCCAGCAGCTTGGCGTCGACAGGTAGCACAGATACGCAGTATTTT.

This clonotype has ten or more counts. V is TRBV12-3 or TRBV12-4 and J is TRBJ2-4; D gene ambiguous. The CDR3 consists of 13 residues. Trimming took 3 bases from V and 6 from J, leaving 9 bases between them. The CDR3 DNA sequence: TGTGCCAGCAGTTTGTGGGTGGGAAACATTCAGTACTTC. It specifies CASSLWVGNIQYF.

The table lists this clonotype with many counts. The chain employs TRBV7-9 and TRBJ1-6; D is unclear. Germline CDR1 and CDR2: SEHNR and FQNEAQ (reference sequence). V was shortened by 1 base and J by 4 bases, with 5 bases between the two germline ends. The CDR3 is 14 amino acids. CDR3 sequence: CASSLVGYNSPLHF. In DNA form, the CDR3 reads TGTGCCAGCAGCTTAGTTGGTTATAATTCACCCCTCCACTTT.

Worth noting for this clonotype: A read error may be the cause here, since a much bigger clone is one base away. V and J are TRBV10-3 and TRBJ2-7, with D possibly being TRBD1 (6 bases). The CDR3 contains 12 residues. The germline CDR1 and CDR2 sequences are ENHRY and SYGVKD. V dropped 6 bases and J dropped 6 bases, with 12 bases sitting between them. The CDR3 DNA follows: TGTGCCATCAGCCCGACAGGAGGCGAGCAGTACTTC. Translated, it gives CAISPTGGEQYF.

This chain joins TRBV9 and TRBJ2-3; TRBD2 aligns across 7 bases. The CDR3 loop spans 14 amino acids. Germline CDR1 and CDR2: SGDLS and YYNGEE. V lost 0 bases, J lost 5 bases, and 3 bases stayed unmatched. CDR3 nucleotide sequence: TGTGCCAGCAGCGTAGGCAGGGAGGGAGATACGCAGTATTTT. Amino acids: CASSVGREGDTQYF.

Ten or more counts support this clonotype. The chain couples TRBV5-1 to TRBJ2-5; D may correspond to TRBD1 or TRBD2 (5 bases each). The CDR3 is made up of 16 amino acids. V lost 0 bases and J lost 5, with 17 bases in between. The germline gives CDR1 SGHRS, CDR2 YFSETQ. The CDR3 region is CASSLADTSSGETQYF. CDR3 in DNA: TGCGCCAGCAGCTTGGCGGACACCTCCTCGGGGGAGACCCAGTACTTC.

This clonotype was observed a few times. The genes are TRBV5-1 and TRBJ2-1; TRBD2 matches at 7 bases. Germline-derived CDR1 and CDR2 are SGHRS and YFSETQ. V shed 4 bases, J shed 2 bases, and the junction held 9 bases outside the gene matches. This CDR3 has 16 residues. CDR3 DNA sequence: TGCGCCAGCAGCGCGAAATCGGGGGGAACCTACAATGAGCAGTTCTTC. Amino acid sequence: CASSAKSGGTYNEQFF.

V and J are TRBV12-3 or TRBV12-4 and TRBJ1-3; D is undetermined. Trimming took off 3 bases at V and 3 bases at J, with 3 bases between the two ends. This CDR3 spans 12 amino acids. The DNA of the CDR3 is TGTGCCAGCAGTTTTTTTGGAAACACCATATATTTT. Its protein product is CASSFFGNTIYF.

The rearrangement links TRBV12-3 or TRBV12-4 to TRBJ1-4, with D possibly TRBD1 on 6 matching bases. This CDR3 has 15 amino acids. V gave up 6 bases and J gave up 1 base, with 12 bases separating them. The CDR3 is CASRFTGLTNEKLFF. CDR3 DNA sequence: TGTGCCAGCAGATTTACAGGGCTAACTAATGAAAAACTGTTTTTT.

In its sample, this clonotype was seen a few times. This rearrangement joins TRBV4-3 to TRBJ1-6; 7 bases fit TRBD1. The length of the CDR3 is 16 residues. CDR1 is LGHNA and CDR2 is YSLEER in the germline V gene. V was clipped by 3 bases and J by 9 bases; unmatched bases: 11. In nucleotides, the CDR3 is TGCGCCAGCAGCCACCGTGGACAGGCCAGGAGTTCACCCCTCCACTTT. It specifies CASSHRGQARSSPLHF.

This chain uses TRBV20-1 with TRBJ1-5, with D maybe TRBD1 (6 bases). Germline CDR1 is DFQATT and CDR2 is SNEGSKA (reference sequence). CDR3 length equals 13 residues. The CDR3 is CSADRTVGQPQHF. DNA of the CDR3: TGCAGCGCCGACAGGACGGTCGGTCAGCCCCAGCATTTT.

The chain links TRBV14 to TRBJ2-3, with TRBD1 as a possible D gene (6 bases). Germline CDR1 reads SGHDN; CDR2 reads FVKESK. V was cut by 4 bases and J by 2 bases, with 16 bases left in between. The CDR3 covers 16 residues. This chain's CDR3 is CASSLPGTTFTDTQYF. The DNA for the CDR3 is TGTGCCAGCAGCCTTCCCGGGACAACCTTCACAGATACGCAGTATTTT.

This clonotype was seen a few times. The CDR3 here is CASSLADGTEAFF. The CDR3 DNA reads as TGTGCCAGCAGCTTAGCAGACGGGACTGAAGCTTTCTTT. This chain joins TRBV7-9 and TRBJ1-1; D uncertain. Germline V CDR1 and CDR2: SEHNR, FQNEAQ (reference sequence). V was shortened by 0 bases and J by 5 bases, with 7 bases between the two germline ends. The CDR3 is 13 residues long.

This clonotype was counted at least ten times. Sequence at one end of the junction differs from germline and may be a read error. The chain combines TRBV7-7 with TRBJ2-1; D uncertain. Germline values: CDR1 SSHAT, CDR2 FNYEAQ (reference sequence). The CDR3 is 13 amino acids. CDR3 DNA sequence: TGTGCTAGCAGCCCGGGCCATGACAATGAGCAGTTCTTC. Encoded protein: CASSPGHDNEQFF.